This T cell receptor (beta chain) was sequenced in a study of T cells in Graves' hyperthyroidism and ophthalmopathy. Study-level information: The authors collected peripheral blood at initial diagnosis, before any treatment.

There are many counts of this clonotype. The CDR3 regions of TCR beta were amplified from RNA transcripts. First-round RT-PCR of the TCR CDR3 relied on the HTBI primer set. Each CDR3 protein gets one entry after TCRdb re-called the multiplex PCR reads with MiXCR. The sample yields 360,000 or so distinct CDR3 sequences, about a sixth seen once. CDR3 size: 13 residues. Germline V gene lookup returns CDR1 MGHRA and CDR2 YSYEKL. Trimming took off 0 bases at V and 4 bases at J, with 6 bases between the two ends. The chain combines TRBV4-1 with TRBJ2-5; D unclear. The sequenced sample consisted of blood. The sequence was collected from a woman aged 35 to 49 with Graves' ophthalmopathy. CDR3 region: CASSQERLETQYF. CDR3 nucleotides: TGCGCCAGCAGCCAAGAACGTCTAGAGACCCAGTACTTC.